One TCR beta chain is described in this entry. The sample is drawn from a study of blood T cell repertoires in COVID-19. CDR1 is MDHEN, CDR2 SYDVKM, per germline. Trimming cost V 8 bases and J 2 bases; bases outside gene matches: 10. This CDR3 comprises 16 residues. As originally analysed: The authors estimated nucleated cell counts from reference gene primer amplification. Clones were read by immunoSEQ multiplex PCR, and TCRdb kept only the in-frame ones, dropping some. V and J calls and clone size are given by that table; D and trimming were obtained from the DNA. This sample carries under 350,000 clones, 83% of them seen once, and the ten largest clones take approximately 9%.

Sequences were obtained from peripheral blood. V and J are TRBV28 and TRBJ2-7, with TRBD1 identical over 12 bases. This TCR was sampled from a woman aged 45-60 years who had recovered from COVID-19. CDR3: CASVNSGQGATYEQYF. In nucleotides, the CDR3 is TGTGCCAGCGTCAATTCGGGACAGGGGGCTACCTACGAGCAGTACTTC.